One and the same sample provided the 20 T cell receptor beta chains below, sequenced in a study of T cells after yellow fever vaccination (dated by TCRdb to the late 2010s). The receptor library was made with 5' RACE. Sequencing took place on an Illumina HiSeq 2500. In-frame beta chains were kept once TCRdb had trimmed the public reads at Q25 with fastp and called clones with MiXCR. For every CDR3 protein sequence, its rows merge into one entry that carries the most common genes and DNA. Here the sample has 300,000 to 450,000 distinct CDR3 sequences; around 8.1% occur a single time. The top ten clones comprise 17% of the sample. The sample's treatment or condition, from its label and the paper: live attenuated yellow fever vaccine strain. The sample in question was PBMCs, obtained 35 to 50 days after the first yellow fever vaccination. The receptors derive from a man younger than 30 who received the YFV17D yellow fever vaccine.

As concerns this clonotype: At one boundary the junction diverges from the germline segment, which might be a read error. The chain joins TRBV5-1 to TRBJ2-7; 7 bases align to TRBD2. The CDR3 is 13 amino acids. Germline CDR1 reads SGHRS; CDR2 reads YFSETQ. CDR3: CASSGGSGDDQYF. CDR3 coding DNA: TGCGCCAGCAGTGGCGGGAGTGGCGACGATCAGTACTTC.

V usage is TRBV11-2 and J usage is TRBJ2-3, with TRBD1 identical over 7 bases. V shed 5 bases and J 1 base; nucleotides not matched to a gene: 6. This CDR3 region has 15 residues. The germline V gene encodes CDR1 SGHAT and CDR2 FQNNGV. CDR3 nucleotide sequence: TGTGCCAGCAGCACCCGGACAGGACGCACAGATACGCAGTATTTT. It translates to CASSTRTGRTDTQYF.

This clonotype was counted a few times. J is TRBJ2-5 and V is TRBV12-3 or TRBV12-4; no reliable D call. Between the trimmed V and J ends, which lost 2 bases and 5 bases, there was a span of 18 bases. CDR3 size: 16 residues. The CDR3 DNA is TGTGCCAGCAGTTTAAATGCACGACGTCCGTTTGAGACCCAGTACTTC. The encoded protein is CASSLNARRPFETQYF.

The V and J genes are TRBV5-1 and TRBJ2-3; D is undetermined. Per the germline V gene, CDR1 is SGHRS and CDR2 is YFSETQ. Trimming stripped 4 bases from V and 5 bases from J, with 14 bases between. The length of the CDR3 is 14 residues. In DNA form, the CDR3 reads TGCGCCAGCAGCGGCAGCGCCGCGGTAGATACGCAGTATTTT. The encoded protein is CASSGSAAVDTQYF.

This clonotype occurred a few times. The chain has TRBV20-1 and TRBJ1-4; D possibly corresponds to TRBD1 (6 bases). There are 14 residues in the CDR3. Germline V lookup: CDR1 DFQATT, CDR2 SNEGSKA (reference sequence). V gave up 3 bases and J gave up 5 bases, with 13 bases separating them. The CDR3 DNA reads TGCAGTGCTAGTTTCAGGGGAGGGAATGAAAAACTGTTTTTT. This sequence encodes CSASFRGGNEKLFF.

This clonotype was recorded a few times. The V gene is TRBV2, the J gene TRBJ1-2; 9 bases agree with TRBD1. V shed 7 bases and J 5 bases; nucleotides not matched to a gene: 2. Germline V gene data show CDR1 as SNHLY and CDR2 as FYNNEI. CDR3 length: 12 residues. The CDR3 DNA reads TGTGCCAGCAACGACAGGGGGTATGGCTACACCTTC. Its protein is CASNDRGYGYTF.

The chain has TRBV5-6 and TRBJ1-4; D not certain. Per the germline V gene, CDR1 is SGHDT and CDR2 is YYEEEE. The CDR3 covers 12 residues. V was shortened by 2 bases and J by 8 bases, with 7 bases between the two germline ends. CDR3 bases: TGTGCCAGCAGCTTTTATTCCGAAAAACTGTTTTTT. The encoded protein is CASSFYSEKLFF.

This clonotype was detected only a few times. The chain employs TRBV12-3 or TRBV12-4 and TRBJ1-5; D uncertain. Trimming removed 1 base at V and 6 bases at J, with 7 bases between. This CDR3 spans 13 amino acids. The CDR3 loop reads CASSLDGFQPQHF. CDR3 bases: TGTGCCAGCAGTTTAGACGGCTTTCAGCCCCAGCATTTT.

This chain links TRBV5-1 with TRBJ1-1; 8 positions match TRBD1. The CDR3 has 12 amino acids. Germline CDR1 is SGHRS and CDR2 is YFSETQ. V shed 2 bases and J 8 bases; nucleotides not matched to a gene: 2. This CDR3 is CASSFRQGEAFF. The CDR3 DNA reads TGCGCCAGCAGCTTTAGACAGGGGGAAGCTTTCTTT. The variable domain in full, completed from reference TRBV5-1 and TRBJ1-1, reads KAGVTQTPRYLIKTRGQQVTLSCSPISGHRSVSWYQQTPGQGLQFLFEYFSETQRNKGNFPGRFSGRQFSNSRSEMNVSTLELGDSALYLCASSFRQGEAFFGQGTRLTVV.

Only a few counts were recorded for this clonotype. The genes are TRBV5-1 and TRBJ1-6; D may be TRBD1 (6 bases). CDR3 size: 13 residues. Deletions cut 6 bases from V and 5 bases from J, with 9 bases between. Germline CDR1 and CDR2: SGHRS and YFSETQ. CDR3 in amino acids: CASTTGNNSPLHF. CDR3 nucleotides: TGCGCCAGCACTACAGGGAATAATTCACCCCTCCACTTT.

This clonotype was detected a few times. The rearrangement links TRBV5-1 to TRBJ2-1; D unresolved. There are 11 residues in the CDR3. The V end lost 0 bases, the J end lost 12 bases, and 7 bases lay between the germline ends. Per germline, CDR1 SGHRS and CDR2 YFSETQ. Written as DNA, the CDR3 is TGCGCCAGCAGCTTGGAGGTTACGCAGTTCTTC. Translated: CASSLEVTQFF.

CDR3 sequence: CASTEGPLAGGNNEQFF. The CDR3 nucleotides read TGTGCCAGCACCGAAGGACCCCTAGCGGGGGGAAACAATGAGCAGTTCTTC. V is TRBV27 and J is TRBJ2-1, with 11 nucleotides matching TRBD2. This CDR3 comprises 17 residues. V shed 7 bases, J shed 5 bases, and the junction held 13 bases outside the gene matches. Germline CDR1 is MNHEY and CDR2 is SMNVEV (reference sequence).

This clonotype was observed a handful of times. This sequence joins TRBV6-2 or TRBV6-3 and TRBJ2-3; TRBD2 is a possible D gene (5 bases). This CDR3 spans 15 amino acids. Germline V gene sequence: CDR1 MNHEY, CDR2 SVGEGT. V lost 3 bases and J 2 bases, leaving 12 bases between the germline ends. For the CDR3, the DNA is TGTGCCAGCAGTTATGGGCTGGAGGACACAGATACGCAGTATTTT. As protein: CASSYGLEDTDTQYF.

This clonotype was seen ten or more times. The chain combines TRBV7-2 with TRBJ2-1; no reliable D call. Germline-derived CDR1 and CDR2 are SGHTA and FQGNSA. Trimming shortened V by 7 bases and J by 9 bases, and 16 bases separated the two germline ends. This CDR3 contains 13 residues. CDR3 residues: CASTPSSSGEQFF. Here the CDR3 DNA reads TGTGCCAGCACCCCATCCAGCTCCGGTGAGCAGTTCTTC.

Only a few counts were recorded for this clonotype. The chain is built from TRBV5-1 and TRBJ2-7; TRBD1 agrees at 11 bases. Germline CDR1 is SGHRS and CDR2 is YFSETQ. This CDR3 has 15 amino acids. The trim removed 3 bases at V and 5 bases at J, leaving 7 bases unmatched. CDR3 coding DNA: TGCGCCAGCAGCTCCGGACAGGGGGCTTCCCACGAGCAGTACTTC. This gives the protein CASSSGQGASHEQYF.

This rearrangement joins TRBV15 to TRBJ1-2, with D perhaps TRBD1 (6 bases). The germline V and J ends were trimmed by 3 bases and 5 bases, with 10 bases remaining between them. Per the germline V gene, CDR1 is LNHNV and CDR2 is YYDKDF (reference sequence). The CDR3 has 13 amino acids. The DNA of the CDR3 is TGTGCCACCAGCAGGGACAGCACTTATGGCTACACCTTC. As protein: CATSRDSTYGYTF.

The chain carries TRBV7-9 and TRBJ2-2; no clear D gene. Germline V gives CDR1 SEHNR, CDR2 FQNEAQ (reference sequence). The CDR3 totals 14 residues. V was shortened by 5 bases and J by 5 bases, with 12 bases between the two germline ends. As DNA, the CDR3 is TGTGCCAGCAGCCGTATAGATGTGACCGGGGAGCTGTTTTTT. Its protein product is CASSRIDVTGELFF. Variable domain in full (rest from reference TRBV7-9 and TRBJ2-2): DTGVSQNPRHKITKRGQNVTFRCDPISEHNRLYWYRQTLGQGPEFLTYFQNEAQLEKSRLLSDRFSAERPKGSFSTLEIQRTEQGDSAMYLCASSRIDVTGELFFGEGSRLTVL.

The chain employs TRBV5-1 and TRBJ2-2; D is unresolved. V gave up 2 bases and J gave up 7 bases, with 9 bases separating them. The V gene's germline CDR1 is SGHRS and CDR2 YFSETQ. The CDR3 is made up of 13 amino acids. As DNA, the CDR3 is TGCGCCAGCAGCTTCCAAGTTGGCGGGGAGCTGTTTTTT. Translation gives CASSFQVGGELFF.

The chain recombines TRBV20-1 with TRBJ2-5; unclear D gene. Trimming shortened V by 6 bases and J by 1 base, and 15 bases separated the two germline ends. The CDR3 runs to 14 residues. Per germline, CDR1 DFQATT and CDR2 SNEGSKA (reference sequence). CDR3 residues: CSAPWTSAQETQYF. The CDR3 coding sequence is TGCAGTGCCCCCTGGACGTCAGCCCAAGAGACCCAGTACTTC.

This clonotype has a handful of counts. V is TRBV20-1 and J is TRBJ2-3, with 9 bases that match TRBD2. The CDR3 length is 16 residues. V shed 8 bases, J shed 10 bases, and the junction held 22 bases outside the gene matches. Germline CDR1 and CDR2: DFQATT and SNEGSKA (reference sequence). This CDR3 reads CSPKAGTSTDLSAQYF. In nucleotides, the CDR3 is TGCAGTCCTAAGGCCGGGACTAGCACCGATTTGAGTGCGCAGTATTTT.